This TCR beta chain was documented in a study of regulatory T cells in long-lasting Graves disease. Combining iRepertoire HTBI primers with Arm-PCR of CDR3 regions, the authors built TCR beta libraries. Via MiXCR, TCRdb re-called the multiplex PCR reads, giving one row per CDR3 protein. The table lists about 470,000 distinct CDR3 sequences, about 20% of them singletons. From germline, CDR1 is MDHEN and CDR2 SYDVKM. The CDR3 consists of 13 residues. Trimming removed 3 bases at V and 7 bases at J, with 12 bases between. The sample holds a few counts of this clonotype. Time point meaning: persistent/refractory GD, antithyroid drugs over 5 years with positive TRAb. There was RNA extracted from PBMCs, and the TCR library was made from it.

This clonotype was obtained from a female donor with Graves disease. This sequence joins TRBV28 and TRBJ1-1; the D is unclear. Source: peripheral blood mononuclear cells (PBMCs), taken when the disease was refractory, from a patient treated with antithyroid drugs. The CDR3 loop is CASSFLNRNEAFF. In DNA, the CDR3 is TGTGCCAGCAGTTTCCTAAACCGAAATGAAGCTTTCTTT.